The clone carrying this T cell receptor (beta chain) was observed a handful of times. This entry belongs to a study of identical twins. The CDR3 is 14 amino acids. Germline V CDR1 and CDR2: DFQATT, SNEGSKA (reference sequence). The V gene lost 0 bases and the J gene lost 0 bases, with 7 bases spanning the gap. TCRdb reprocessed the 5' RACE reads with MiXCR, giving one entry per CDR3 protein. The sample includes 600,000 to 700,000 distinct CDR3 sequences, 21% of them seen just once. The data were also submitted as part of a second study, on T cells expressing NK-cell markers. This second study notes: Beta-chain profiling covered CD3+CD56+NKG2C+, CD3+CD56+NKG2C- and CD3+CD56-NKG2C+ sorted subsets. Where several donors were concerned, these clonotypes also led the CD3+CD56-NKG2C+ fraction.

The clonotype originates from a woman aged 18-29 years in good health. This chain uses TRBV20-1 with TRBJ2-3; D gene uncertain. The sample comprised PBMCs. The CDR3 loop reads CSAREQRSTDTQYF. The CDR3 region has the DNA TGCAGTGCTAGAGAACAGCGCAGCACAGATACGCAGTATTTT.